Listed below are T cell receptor beta chains from one sample, sequenced in a study of regulatory T cells in long-lasting Graves disease. TCRdb itself ran the multiplex PCR reads through MiXCR, one entry per CDR3 protein. The repertoire holds roughly 450,000 distinct CDR3 sequences, with 20% to 25% as singletons. The sequencing used peripheral blood mononuclear cells (PBMCs), collected when the disease was refractory, from a patient treated with antithyroid drugs. The receptors shown here come from a female donor with Graves disease. Each CDR3 is given with its conserved first and last residue.

>TRBJ2-7|TRBV7-2
CASSLVKGPAGEQYF
>TRBJ2-5|TRBV28
CASRGGRRSNREETQYF
>TRBJ1-3|TRBV28
CASRAGQLNTIYF
>TRBJ2-2|TRBV6-2/TRBV6-3
CASSSPPGRGGWELFF
>TRBJ2-1|TRBV28
CASSRGGTQPHNEQFF
>TRBJ2-1|TRBV7-9
CASSSQGWNEQFF
>TRBJ1-2|TRBV9
CASSDTNPTAYTF
>TRBJ2-5|TRBV28
CASSQRTVEETQYF
>TRBJ2-7|TRBV30
CAWGPSYEQYF
>TRBJ1-1|TRBV11-2
CASSLDRRGNTEAFF
>TRBJ2-7|TRBV9
CASSPGEGDEQYF
>TRBJ2-5|TRBV4-1
CASSQQGDLEETQYF
>TRBJ2-7|TRBV13
CASSPGQGDYEQYF
>TRBJ2-5|TRBV20-1
CSATLSGEETQYF
>TRBJ1-4|TRBV7-9
CASSLAWDGNEKLFF
>TRBJ2-7|TRBV28
CASSLYLDYEQYF
>TRBJ2-7|TRBV19
CASSIGRTGEGEQYF
>TRBJ2-4|TRBV14
CASSHPPWGQNIQYF
>TRBJ1-4|TRBV6-5
CASSYSPELGEKLFF
>TRBJ2-2|TRBV29-1
CSVRGGGSLTNTGELFF
>TRBJ2-5|TRBV29-1
CSVEVWMGRNRETQYF
>TRBJ1-1|TRBV12-3/TRBV12-4
CASSYRDPRLNTEAFF
>TRBJ1-1|TRBV25-1
CASSRGGAAGAFF
>TRBJ2-1|TRBV2
CASSPRQGLGEQFF
>TRBJ1-4|TRBV28
CASSLSIRGWTNEKLFF
>TRBJ2-7|TRBV6-2/TRBV6-3
CASSYSVDSGSYEQYF
>TRBJ2-2|TRBV5-6
CASSLRGELFF
>TRBJ1-6|TRBV6-5
CASSYFSGEVGSPLHF
>TRBJ1-5|TRBV29-1
CSVQGDEGPQHF
>TRBJ2-7|TRBV6-5
CASSYAGTSLYEQYF
>TRBJ2-7|TRBV19
CATGQGWKNEQYF
>TRBJ1-1|TRBV13
CASSRTDSSEAFF
>TRBJ2-7|TRBV7-9
CASSLAEQYF
>TRBJ1-3|TRBV19
CASRYVPGNTIYF
>TRBJ1-2|TRBV7-2
CASSYESTGYTF
>TRBJ2-2|TRBV13
CASSLTGMATGELFF
>TRBJ1-5|TRBV27
CASSLSGRGLGNQPQHF
>TRBJ1-2|TRBV9
CASSYRQGRDGYTF
>TRBJ2-7|TRBV30
CAWSVGTDYEQYF
>TRBJ1-1|TRBV5-1
CASSRWDLLNTEAFF
>TRBJ2-7|TRBV3-1
CASRSSTIAYEQYF
>TRBJ2-5|TRBV4-1
CASSRPGQGQETQYF
>TRBJ2-7|TRBV19
CASSIGQYYEQYF
>TRBJ2-5|TRBV28
CASSLSGTQYF
>TRBJ2-3|TRBV28
CASTTTGIGPDTQYF
>TRBJ1-2|TRBV7-2
CASSPWGQGVYGYTF
>TRBJ1-4|TRBV12-3/TRBV12-4
CASSLNRGNEKLFF
>TRBJ2-7|TRBV2
CASSEAQGYEQYF
>TRBJ2-7|TRBV7-2
CASSLGLAGRDQYF
>TRBJ2-7|TRBV6-1
CASSEPLAGYYEQYF
>TRBJ2-7|TRBV10-3
CANLGGRTTTRAYEQYF
>TRBJ2-3|TRBV28
CASDGSGSQATQYF
>TRBJ2-7|TRBV6-5
CASSYSSSPADFSYEQYF
>TRBJ1-2|TRBV20-1
CSAEGEMGGYTF
>TRBJ2-7|TRBV28
CASSQGLGGYEQYF
>TRBJ2-5|TRBV14
CASSRLAGAETQYF
>TRBJ1-5|TRBV2
CASSVGREQPQHF
>TRBJ1-3|TRBV6-1
CASSYGGTVSGNTIYF
>TRBJ1-5|TRBV28
CASSFTYSNQPQHF
>TRBJ1-3|TRBV11-3
CASSFDRGGGNTIYF